This passage covers 21 T cell receptor beta chains from one sample sequenced in a study of blood T cell repertoires in COVID-19. The table came from immunoSEQ multiplex PCR; TCRdb's copy has only in-frame clones and leaves some out. The top ten hold about 5% of the sample, which has tens of thousands of clones, over 70% seen once. Sequencing was done on a sample of peripheral blood. The source of these receptors is a human donor in a cohort sampled during active COVID-19.

The rearrangement joins TRBV9 to TRBJ2-7, with 7 bases that match TRBD1. The CDR3 has 15 amino acids. V shed 5 bases, J shed 2 bases, and the junction held 10 bases outside the gene matches. Looked up from germline, CDR1 is SGDLS and CDR2 is YYNGEE. CDR3 DNA: TGTGCCAGCAGTGTCAAACAGGGGCCCACCTACGAGCAGTACTTC. Translated, it gives CASSVKQGPTYEQYF.

In the case of this clone: One end of the junction fails to match germline, which may point to a read error. V is TRBV7-7 and J is TRBJ2-1; 8 bases fit TRBD2. In germline, CDR1 is SSHAT, CDR2 FNYEAQ (reference sequence). CDR3 length equals 17 residues. CDR3 nucleotide sequence: TGTGCTAGCAGCTCGGCGGGTGGTAGCGGGGAAAACAATGAGCAGTTCTTC. It yields the protein CASSSAGGSGENNEQFF.

The V and J genes are TRBV7-9 and TRBJ1-4, with a weak D call TRBD1 (6 bases). From germline, CDR1 is SEHNR and CDR2 FQNEAQ (reference sequence). The length of the CDR3 is 14 residues. Trimming shortened V by 5 bases and J by 8 bases, and 15 bases separated the two germline ends. CDR3 loop: CASSLTGTGEKLFF. The CDR3 coding sequence is TGTGCCAGCAGCCTGACAGGCACTGGGGAAAAACTGTTTTTT.

This chain uses TRBV19 with TRBJ2-1; 9 nucleotides line up with TRBD2. From germline, CDR1 is LNHDA and CDR2 SQIVND (reference sequence). The V segment lost 7 bases and the J segment 10 bases; nucleotides outside the gene matches: 5. The CDR3 length is 12 residues. The CDR3 region is CASNLAGREQFF. The CDR3 region has the DNA TGTGCCAGTAACCTAGCGGGGCGGGAGCAGTTCTTC.

The chain joins TRBV10-2 to TRBJ2-5; maybe TRBD1 (6 bases). The V gene lost 5 bases and the J gene lost 5 bases, with 12 bases spanning the gap. This CDR3 has 13 amino acids. The V gene's germline CDR1 is WSHSY and CDR2 SAAADI. For the CDR3, the DNA is TGCGCCAGCAGTACAGGGATGGGGGAGACCCAGTACTTC. Translation: CASSTGMGETQYF.

The chain couples TRBV9 to TRBJ2-1; 7 nucleotides match TRBD1. The CDR3 totals 16 residues. The J segment lost 6 bases and the V segment lost 0 bases, leaving 9 bases of the junction unmatched. Germline-derived CDR1 and CDR2 are SGDLS and YYNGEE. This CDR3 reads CASSVELRGIGNEQFF. In DNA, the CDR3 is TGTGCCAGCAGCGTAGAACTCAGGGGGATCGGCAATGAGCAGTTCTTC.

The CDR3 DNA is TGTGCCAGCAGCTACTTTAGCGGGATATTTTACAATGAGCAGTTCTTC. Amino acid sequence: CASSYFSGIFYNEQFF. The J gene is TRBJ2-1, the V gene TRBV7-8; 8 nucleotides match TRBD2. The V segment lost 4 bases and the J segment 4 bases; nucleotides outside the gene matches: 9. This CDR3 contains 16 residues. CDR1 is SGHVS and CDR2 is FQNEAQ in the germline V gene.

The V call is TRBV28, the J call TRBJ2-4; 10 bases agree with TRBD2. This CDR3 has 20 amino acids. Germline V gene data show CDR1 as MDHEN and CDR2 as SYDVKM. Trimming cost V 3 bases and J 0 bases; bases outside gene matches: 14. CDR3 sequence: CASSFSFGASGGIAKNIQYF. The CDR3 nucleotides are TGTGCCAGCAGTTTTTCGTTTGGTGCTAGCGGGGGAATAGCCAAAAACATTCAGTACTTC.

The chain joins TRBV6-5 to TRBJ2-7; TRBD2 is a possible D gene (5 bases). Trimming took 4 bases from V and 6 from J, leaving 10 bases between them. Per the germline V gene, CDR1 is MNHEY and CDR2 is SVGAGI. The CDR3 runs 12 residues. This CDR3 is CASSSGLSEQYF. The CDR3 nucleotides are TGTGCCAGCAGTTCCGGACTGAGCGAGCAGTACTTC.

This chain uses TRBV7-2 with TRBJ2-7; TRBD2 agrees at 10 bases. The CDR3 is made up of 14 amino acids. V was pared by 6 bases and J by 5 bases, with 7 bases of the junction left unmatched. From germline, CDR1 is SGHTA and CDR2 FQGNSA. CDR3 in DNA: TGTGCCAGCAGGCCACTAGCGGGGTCCAACGAGCAGTACTTC. As protein: CASRPLAGSNEQYF. The variable domain in full, with the rest retrieved from reference TRBV7-2 and TRBJ2-7, is GAGVSQSPSNKVTEKGKDVELRCDPISGHTALYWYRQSLGQGLEFLIYFQGNSAPDKSGLPSDRFSAERTGGSVSTLTIQRTQQEDSAVYLCASRPLAGSNEQYFGPGTRLTVT.

The chain employs TRBV28 and TRBJ2-1; 10 nucleotides agree with TRBD2. Germline-derived CDR1 and CDR2 are MDHEN and SYDVKM. V was clipped by 8 bases and J by 8 bases; unmatched bases: 15. This CDR3 has 16 residues. CDR3 loop: CASGGWGTSVIHEQFF. The CDR3 DNA follows: TGTGCCAGCGGGGGGTGGGGGACTAGCGTTATTCATGAGCAGTTCTTC.

The table lists this clone with a count of one. The chain couples TRBV4-1 to TRBJ1-5; TRBD1 agrees at 7 bases. Germline loops: CDR1 MGHRA, CDR2 YSYEKL. Trimming took 4 bases from V and 7 from J; bases not matched to a gene: 7. This CDR3 is built from 14 residues. This CDR3 is CASSPDRTVQPQHF. The CDR3 nucleotides are TGCGCCAGCAGCCCGGACAGGACAGTACAGCCCCAGCATTTT.

The chain employs TRBV5-1 and TRBJ1-2, with D unresolved. CDR1 SGHRS and CDR2 YFSETQ come from the germline V gene. The ends were cut back, 4 bases at V and 8 bases at J, with 18 bases in the middle. The CDR3 consists of 14 residues. As DNA, the CDR3 is TGCGCCAGCAGCCTTGCCCAAGAGGTCTACGGCTACACCTTC. As protein: CASSLAQEVYGYTF.

The J gene is TRBJ2-7, the V gene TRBV5-1; TRBD2 agrees at 7 bases. CDR3 size: 12 residues. The V segment lost 6 bases and the J segment 3 bases; nucleotides outside the gene matches: 3. The germline CDR1 and CDR2 sequences are SGHRS and YFSETQ. CDR3: CASTSGHYEQYF. Written as DNA, the CDR3 is TGCGCCAGCACTAGCGGACACTACGAGCAGTACTTC.

This clone came up once. This CDR3 is CASARLAGVYNEQFF. CDR3 DNA sequence: TGTGCCAGCGCCCGGCTAGCGGGGGTGTACAATGAGCAGTTCTTC. The V gene is TRBV6-4, the J gene TRBJ2-1; 10 bases map to TRBD2. Trimming took 8 bases from V and 4 from J; bases not matched to a gene: 8. CDR3 size: 15 residues. CDR1 MRHNA and CDR2 SNTAGT come from the germline V gene.

This clone has a handful of counts. The chain has TRBV5-4 and TRBJ2-1, with 7 bases aligning to TRBD2. Germline V lookup: CDR1 SGHNT, CDR2 YYREEE (reference sequence). The CDR3 runs 15 residues. The J segment lost 3 bases and the V segment lost 0 bases, leaving 3 bases of the junction unmatched. The CDR3 coding sequence is TGTGCCAGCAGCTTGGGGCTAGCGGTCTACAATGAGCAGTTCTTC. Encoded protein: CASSLGLAVYNEQFF.

There are a few counts of this clone. The rearrangement uses TRBV28 and TRBJ2-5, with D perhaps TRBD1 (5 bases). The CDR3 totals 14 residues. V was trimmed by 5 bases and J by 5 bases, leaving 15 bases between them. Germline V gives CDR1 MDHEN, CDR2 SYDVKM. CDR3 bases: TGTGCCAGCAGTGTCTCCAGGGCGTCGGAGACCCAGTACTTC. It encodes CASSVSRASETQYF.

Of note for this clone: The germline gene is not matched at one end of the junction; a read error may be the cause. Other DNA sequences of this sample code for an identical CDR3. V usage is TRBV5-1 and J usage is TRBJ1-2, with D possibly TRBD1 on 5 matching bases. Germline-derived CDR1 and CDR2 are SGHRS and YFSETQ. The CDR3 has 15 amino acids. CDR3 coding DNA: TGCGCCAGCAGCATGGGCGGCGGGGGAGGGGATGGCTACACCTTT. Translated: CASSMGGGGGDGYTF.

The chain uses TRBV7-9 and TRBJ2-3; D is unresolved. The germline CDR1 and CDR2 sequences are SEHNR and FQNEAQ (reference sequence). The CDR3 runs to 14 residues. V was cut by 1 base and J by 0 bases, with 5 bases left in between. CDR3: CASSLGQSTDTQYF. CDR3 nucleotide sequence: TGTGCCAGCAGCTTAGGTCAGAGCACAGATACGCAGTATTTT.

The chain joins TRBV10-3 to TRBJ1-5, with no clear D. Trimming pared 2 bases from V and 2 bases from J, leaving 19 bases between. The CDR3 spans 18 residues. Germline values: CDR1 ENHRY, CDR2 SYGVKD. For the CDR3, the DNA is TGTGCCATCAGTGAGACCGGCGGGTCGGGCGGGGGCAATCAGCCCCAGCATTTT. Protein sequence: CAISETGGSGGGNQPQHF.

The V call is TRBV10-2, the J call TRBJ2-5, with D unresolved. The V gene's germline CDR1 is WSHSY and CDR2 SAAADI. The CDR3 sequence is 11 residues long. Trimming cost V 3 bases and J 7 bases, with 6 bases left between them. CDR3 residues: CASSDPGTQYF. The CDR3 nucleotides read TGCGCCAGCAGTGATCCAGGGACCCAGTACTTC.